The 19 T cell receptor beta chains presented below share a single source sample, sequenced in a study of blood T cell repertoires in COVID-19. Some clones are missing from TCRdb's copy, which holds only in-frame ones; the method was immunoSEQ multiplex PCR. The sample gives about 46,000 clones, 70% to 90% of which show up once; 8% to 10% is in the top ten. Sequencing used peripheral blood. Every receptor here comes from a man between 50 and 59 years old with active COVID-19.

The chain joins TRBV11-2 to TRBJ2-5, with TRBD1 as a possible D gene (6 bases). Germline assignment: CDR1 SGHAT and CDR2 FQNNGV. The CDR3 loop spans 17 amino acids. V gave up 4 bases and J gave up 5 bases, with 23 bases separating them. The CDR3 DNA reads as TGTGCCAGCAGCTCGCCAGATCTCCCGACAGGATGGGAGACCCAGTACTTC. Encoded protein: CASSSPDLPTGWETQYF.

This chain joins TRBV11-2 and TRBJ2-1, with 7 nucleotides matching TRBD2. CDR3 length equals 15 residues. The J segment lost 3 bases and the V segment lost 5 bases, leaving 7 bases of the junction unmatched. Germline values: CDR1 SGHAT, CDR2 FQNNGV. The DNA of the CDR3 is TGTGCCAGCAGCAGCGCTAGCGGAGTCTACAATGAGCAGTTCTTC. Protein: CASSSASGVYNEQFF.

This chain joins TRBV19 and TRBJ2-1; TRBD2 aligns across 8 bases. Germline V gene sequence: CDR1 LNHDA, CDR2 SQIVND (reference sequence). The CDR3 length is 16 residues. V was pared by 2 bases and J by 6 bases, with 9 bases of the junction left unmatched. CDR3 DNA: TGTGCCAGTAGTATACTAGGCGGGGGGACGCGCAATGAGCAGTTCTTC. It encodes CASSILGGGTRNEQFF.

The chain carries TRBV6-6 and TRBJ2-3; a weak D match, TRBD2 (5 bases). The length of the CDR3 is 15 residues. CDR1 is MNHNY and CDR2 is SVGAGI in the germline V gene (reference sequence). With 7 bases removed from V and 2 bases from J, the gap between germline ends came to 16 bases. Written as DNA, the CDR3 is TGTGCCAGCACCCAAACGGACTCATACACAGATACGCAGTATTTT. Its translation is CASTQTDSYTDTQYF.

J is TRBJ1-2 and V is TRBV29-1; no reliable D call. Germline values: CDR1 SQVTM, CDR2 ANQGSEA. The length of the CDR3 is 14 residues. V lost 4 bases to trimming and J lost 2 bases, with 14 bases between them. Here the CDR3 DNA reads TGCAGCGTTGGCGGCGAATATTCGAACTATGGCTACACCTTC. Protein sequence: CSVGGEYSNYGYTF. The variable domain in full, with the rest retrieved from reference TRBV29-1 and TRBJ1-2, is SAVISQKPSRDICQRGTSLTIQCQVDSQVTMMFWYRQQPGQSLTLIATANQGSEATYESGFVIDKFPISRPNLTFSTLTVSNMSPEDSSIYLCSVGGEYSNYGYTFGSGTRLTVV.

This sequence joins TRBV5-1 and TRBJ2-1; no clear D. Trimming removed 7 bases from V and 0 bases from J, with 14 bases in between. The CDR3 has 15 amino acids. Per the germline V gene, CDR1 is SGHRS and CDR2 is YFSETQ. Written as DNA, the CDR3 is TGCGCCAGCGCCGACTCCTATATCTCCTACAATGAGCAGTTCTTC. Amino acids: CASADSYISYNEQFF. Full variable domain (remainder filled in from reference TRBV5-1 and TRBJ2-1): KAGVTQTPRYLIKTRGQQVTLSCSPISGHRSVSWYQQTPGQGLQFLFEYFSETQRNKGNFPGRFSGRQFSNSRSEMNVSTLELGDSALYLCASADSYISYNEQFFGPGTRLTVL.

CDR3 amino acids: CATSDIGVPEQFF. For the CDR3, the DNA is TGTGCCACCAGTGACATAGGGGTTCCCGAGCAGTTCTTC. This chain uses TRBV24-1 with TRBJ2-1; tentatively, D is TRBD1 (5 bases). V gave up 4 bases and J gave up 10 bases, with 13 bases separating them. CDR3 length equals 13 residues. The V gene's germline CDR1 is KGHDR and CDR2 SFDVKD.

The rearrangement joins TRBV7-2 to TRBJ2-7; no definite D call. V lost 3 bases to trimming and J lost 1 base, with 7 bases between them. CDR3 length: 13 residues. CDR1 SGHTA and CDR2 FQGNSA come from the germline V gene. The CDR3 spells CASSFPDSYEQYF. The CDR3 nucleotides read TGTGCCAGCAGCTTCCCAGATTCCTACGAGCAGTACTTC. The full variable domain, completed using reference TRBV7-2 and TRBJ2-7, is GAGVSQSPSNKVTEKGKDVELRCDPISGHTALYWYRQSLGQGLEFLIYFQGNSAPDKSGLPSDRFSAERTGGSVSTLTIQRTQQEDSAVYLCASSFPDSYEQYFGPGTRLTVT.

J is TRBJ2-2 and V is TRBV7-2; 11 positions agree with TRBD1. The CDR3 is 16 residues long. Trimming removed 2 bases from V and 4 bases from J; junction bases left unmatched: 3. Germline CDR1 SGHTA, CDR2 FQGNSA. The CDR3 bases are TGTGCCAGCAGCTTATTGGGGACAGGGGGCACCGGGGAGCTGTTTTTT. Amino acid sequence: CASSLLGTGGTGELFF.

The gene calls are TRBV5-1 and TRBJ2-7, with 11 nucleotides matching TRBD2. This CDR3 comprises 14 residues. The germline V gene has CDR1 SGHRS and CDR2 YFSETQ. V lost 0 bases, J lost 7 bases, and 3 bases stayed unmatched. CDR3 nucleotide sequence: TGCGCCAGCAGCTTGGCTACTAGCGGGGGAGAGCAGTACTTC. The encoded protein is CASSLATSGGEQYF.

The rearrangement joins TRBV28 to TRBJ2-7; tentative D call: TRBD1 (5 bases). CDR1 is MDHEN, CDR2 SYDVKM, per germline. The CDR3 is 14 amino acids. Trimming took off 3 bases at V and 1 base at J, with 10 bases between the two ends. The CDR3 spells CASSLGQVSYEQYF. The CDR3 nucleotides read TGTGCCAGCAGTTTGGGGCAGGTATCCTACGAGCAGTACTTC.

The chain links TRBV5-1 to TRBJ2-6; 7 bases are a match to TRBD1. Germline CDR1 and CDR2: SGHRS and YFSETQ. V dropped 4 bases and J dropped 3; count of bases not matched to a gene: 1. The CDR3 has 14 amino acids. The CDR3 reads CASSTGDGANVLTF. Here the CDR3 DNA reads TGCGCCAGCAGCACAGGGGATGGGGCCAACGTCCTGACTTTC.

The CDR3 region has the DNA TGCGCCAGCAGCTTCAGGACAGGGGCTGGAAACACCATATATTTT. This encodes CASSFRTGAGNTIYF. The chain combines TRBV5-1 with TRBJ1-3, with 9 nucleotides matching TRBD1. The V segment lost 2 bases and the J segment 2 bases; nucleotides outside the gene matches: 2. This CDR3 is built from 15 residues. The V gene's germline CDR1 is SGHRS and CDR2 YFSETQ.

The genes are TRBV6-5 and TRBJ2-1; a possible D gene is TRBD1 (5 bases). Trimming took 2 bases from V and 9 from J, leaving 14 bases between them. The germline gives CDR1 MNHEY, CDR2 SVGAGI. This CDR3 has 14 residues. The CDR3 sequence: CASSYLAGQGEQFF. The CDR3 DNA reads TGTGCCAGCAGTTACCTGGCAGGTCAGGGTGAGCAGTTCTTC.

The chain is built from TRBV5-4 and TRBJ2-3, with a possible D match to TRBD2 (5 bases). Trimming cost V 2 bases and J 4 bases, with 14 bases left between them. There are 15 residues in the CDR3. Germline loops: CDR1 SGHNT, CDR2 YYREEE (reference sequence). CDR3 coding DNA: TGTGCCAGCAGCTTAGACTCGGGATCGGCAGATACGCAGTATTTT. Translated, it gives CASSLDSGSADTQYF.

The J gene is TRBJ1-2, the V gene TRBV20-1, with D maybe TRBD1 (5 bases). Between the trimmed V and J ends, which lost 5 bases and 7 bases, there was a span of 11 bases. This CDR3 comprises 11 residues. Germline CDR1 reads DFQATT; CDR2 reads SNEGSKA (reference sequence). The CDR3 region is CSAAGFTGYTF. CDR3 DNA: TGCAGTGCTGCAGGGTTTACTGGCTACACCTTC.

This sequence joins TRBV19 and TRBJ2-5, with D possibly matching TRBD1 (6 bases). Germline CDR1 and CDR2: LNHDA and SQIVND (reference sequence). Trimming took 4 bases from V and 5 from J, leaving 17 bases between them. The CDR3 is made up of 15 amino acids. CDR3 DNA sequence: TGTGCCAGTAGTAAGGCGGGCAGGGGTTGGGAGACCCAGTACTTC. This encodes CASSKAGRGWETQYF.

CDR3 loop: CASSLSVPYEQYF. CDR3 nucleotides: TGCGCCAGCAGCTTATCTGTCCCCTACGAGCAGTACTTC. The V call is TRBV5-1, the J call TRBJ2-7; no firm D call. This CDR3 is built from 13 residues. CDR1 and CDR2 (germline): SGHRS, YFSETQ. V lost 2 bases and J lost 2, with 8 bases in between.

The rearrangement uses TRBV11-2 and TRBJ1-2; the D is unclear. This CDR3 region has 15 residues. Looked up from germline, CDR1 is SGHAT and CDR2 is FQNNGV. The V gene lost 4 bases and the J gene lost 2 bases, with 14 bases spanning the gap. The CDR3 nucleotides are TGTGCCAGCAGCTCACCCTTGAGGGCGAACTATGGCTACACCTTC. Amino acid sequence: CASSSPLRANYGYTF.